A single sample gave rise to the 32 T cell receptor beta chains below, sequenced in a study of PD-1 blockade in classical Hodgkin lymphoma. Time point specified: cycle 4 day 1 (C4D1), after 6 weeks of nivolumab. There was relapse after autologous stem cell transplantation in every patient, and there was variation in brentuximab vedotin exposure. Profiling relied on immunoSEQ multiplex PCR, and the TCRdb table lists in-frame clones only, not all of them. The table has over 70,000 clones, 90% seen once. The source material was peripheral blood mononuclear cells (PBMCs), sampled before the fourth cycle of nivolumab. These receptors all stem from a human donor with classical Hodgkin lymphoma.

V is TRBV6-4 and J is TRBJ1-2; unclear D gene. Trimming took off 0 bases at V and 0 bases at J, with 8 bases between the two ends. The CDR3 is 15 residues long. Looked up from germline, CDR1 is MRHNA and CDR2 is SNTAGT. The CDR3 coding sequence is TGTGCCAGCAGTGACTCCGAGGGCACTAACTATGGCTACACCTTC. Translating gives CASSDSEGTNYGYTF.

J is TRBJ2-7 and V is TRBV7-2, with D tentatively TRBD1 (5 bases). Looked up from germline, CDR1 is SGHTA and CDR2 is FQGNSA. This CDR3 has 13 amino acids. The V and J ends lost 5 bases and 3 bases respectively, with 11 bases between them. CDR3 DNA: TGTGCCAGCAGCCCGAGACAGAACTACGAGCAGTACTTC. It translates to CASSPRQNYEQYF.

CDR3 protein: CAWGGAPQETQYF. CDR3 nucleotides: TGTGCCTGGGGGGGCGCTCCTCAGGAGACCCAGTACTTC. This chain joins TRBV30 and TRBJ2-5, with D perhaps matching TRBD1 (6 bases). CDR1 and CDR2 (germline): GTSNPN, SVGIG (reference sequence). Trimming shortened V by 5 bases and J by 5 bases, and 15 bases separated the two germline ends. The CDR3 sequence is 13 residues long.

The V gene is TRBV19, the J gene TRBJ2-2; TRBD2 aligns across 13 bases. This CDR3 comprises 16 residues. Per germline, CDR1 LNHDA and CDR2 SQIVND (reference sequence). The ends lost 4 bases at V and 6 bases at J; junction bases unmatched: 5. CDR3 sequence reads: CASSRELAGGPGELFF. In nucleotides, the CDR3 is TGTGCCAGTAGTAGGGAACTAGCGGGGGGGCCCGGGGAGCTGTTTTTT.

The genes are TRBV19 and TRBJ2-3, with 9 bases fitting TRBD1. This CDR3 contains 14 residues. Germline-derived CDR1 and CDR2 are LNHDA and SQIVND (reference sequence). J lost 4 bases, V lost 9 bases, and 8 bases had no gene match. CDR3: CASTDRQGADTQYF. The CDR3 DNA reads TGTGCCAGCACCGATCGACAGGGGGCAGATACGCAGTATTTT.

This chain joins TRBV2 and TRBJ2-7, with D perhaps TRBD1 (9 bases). The V gene lost 6 bases and the J gene lost 12 bases, with 24 bases spanning the gap. Germline-derived CDR1 and CDR2 are SNHLY and FYNNEI. This CDR3 is built from 14 residues. The CDR3, as DNA: TGTGCCAGCAGCCCCGGGGGGGAGCGGGACAGGGTGTACTTC. This gives the protein CASSPGGERDRVYF.

V usage is TRBV23-1 and J usage is TRBJ2-2, with D tentatively TRBD1 (6 bases). TRBV23-1 is an ORF for which the function is uncertain. V gave up 3 bases and J gave up 13 bases, with 18 bases separating them. The CDR3 is 14 amino acids. CDR3 bases: TGCGCCAGCAGTCATCCCAGGGGAGAGGGGAGGCTGTTTTTT. Translating gives CASSHPRGEGRLFF.

Here the CDR3 reads CASNRGGSADTQYF. The CDR3 DNA sequence: TGTGCCAGCAATCGGGGGGGGAGCGCAGATACGCAGTATTTT. This chain links TRBV6-1 with TRBJ2-3; TRBD2 matches at 8 bases. Germline-derived CDR1 and CDR2 are MNHNS and SASEGT. J lost 4 bases, V lost 7 bases, and 7 bases had no gene match. CDR3 size: 14 residues.

The genes are TRBV28 and TRBJ2-7, with D perhaps matching TRBD1 or TRBD2 (6 bases each). The germline V and J ends were trimmed by 2 bases and 1 base, with 12 bases remaining between them. Germline V gene lookup returns CDR1 MDHEN and CDR2 SYDVKM. This CDR3 has 15 amino acids. The CDR3 DNA follows: TGTGCCAGCAGTTTAAGGGGGGTAGCTTCCTACGAGCAGTACTTC. Protein product: CASSLRGVASYEQYF.

This clone came up a few times. CDR3: CASSRDRDYGYTF. The DNA of the CDR3 is TGTGCCAGCAGTCGGGACAGGGACTATGGCTACACCTTC. The gene calls are TRBV2 and TRBJ1-2; 9 positions match TRBD1. After removal of 5 bases from V and 3 bases from J, the junction contained 1 base not matched to a gene. Germline CDR1 is SNHLY and CDR2 is FYNNEI. The CDR3 totals 13 residues.

The CDR3 nucleotides are TGTGCCAGCAGCCAACTGGGGGACGGAAACACCATATATTTT. This translates into CASSQLGDGNTIYF. V usage is TRBV7-9 and J usage is TRBJ1-3; maybe TRBD1 (5 bases). Trimming cost V 5 bases and J 4 bases, with 12 bases left between them. The V gene's germline CDR1 is SEHNR and CDR2 FQNEAQ (reference sequence). CDR3 size: 14 residues.

The rearrangement joins TRBV18 to TRBJ1-2; D uncertain. The CDR3 spans 17 residues. V was cut by 0 bases and J by 3 bases, with 17 bases left in between. From germline, CDR1 is KGHSH and CDR2 LQKENI. The DNA of the CDR3 is TGTGCCAGCTCACCACCGTATTTAATGGGGAGGGACTATGGCTACACCTTC. Its protein is CASSPPYLMGRDYGYTF.

The sample holds one count of this clone. The chain joins TRBV5-8 to TRBJ1-1; tentatively, D is TRBD1 (5 bases). Germline V gene sequence: CDR1 SGHTS, CDR2 YDEGEE. V was pared by 1 base and J by 5 bases, with 12 bases between. The length of the CDR3 is 14 residues. CDR3 DNA sequence: TGTGCCAGCAGCTTGTACAGGAGGGGAACTGAAGCTTTCTTT. Its translation: CASSLYRRGTEAFF.

Concerning this clone: The same CDR3 can be traced to other DNA sequences in this sample. The rearrangement links TRBV28 to TRBJ1-2; 7 nucleotides align to TRBD1. The CDR3 consists of 15 residues. The trim removed 6 bases at V and 7 bases at J, leaving 14 bases unmatched. Germline assignment: CDR1 MDHEN and CDR2 SYDVKM. CDR3 DNA: TGTGCCAGCAGGCAACCCACAGGGGCTAGGACTGGCTACACCTTC. Translated: CASRQPTGARTGYTF.

The chain carries TRBV6-4 and TRBJ2-5; possible D gene TRBD2, 5 bases. This CDR3 is built from 16 residues. Looked up from germline, CDR1 is MRHNA and CDR2 is SNTAGT. The V gene lost 5 bases and the J gene lost 5 bases, with 21 bases spanning the gap. The chain's CDR3 is CASSQRAKGALETQYF. Here the CDR3 DNA reads TGTGCCAGCAGTCAGAGGGCAAAGGGAGCGCTGGAGACCCAGTACTTC.

This chain uses TRBV18 with TRBJ2-7, with no clear D. With 6 bases removed from V and 1 base from J, the gap between germline ends came to 7 bases. This CDR3 spans 12 amino acids. Germline V gives CDR1 KGHSH, CDR2 LQKENI. The CDR3, as DNA: TGTGCCAGCTCGCCAGAGTCCTACGAGCAGTACTTC. It encodes CASSPESYEQYF.

The chain combines TRBV30 with TRBJ1-6; D ambiguous. The ends were cut back, 4 bases at V and 7 bases at J, with 8 bases in the middle. The CDR3 is made up of 12 amino acids. Germline lookup yields CDR1 GTSNPN and CDR2 SVGIG (reference sequence). The CDR3 sequence: CAWTGENSPLHF. The CDR3 DNA is TGTGCCTGGACAGGAGAAAATTCACCCCTCCACTTT.

V is TRBV10-3 and J is TRBJ1-5; no definite D call. The germline CDR1 and CDR2 sequences are ENHRY and SYGVKD. This CDR3 contains 15 residues. Between the trimmed V and J ends, which lost 0 bases and 6 bases, there was a span of 12 bases. CDR3 nucleotides: TGTGCCATCAGTGAGTCCGGCATACCCAGTCAGCCCCAGCATTTT. Protein product: CAISESGIPSQPQHF.

CDR3 DNA sequence: TGTGCCAGCAGCCAAGATTCGGCCGACTATGGCTACACCTTC. Translation gives CASSQDSADYGYTF. This chain joins TRBV4-2 and TRBJ1-2; D remains unclear. Per germline, CDR1 LGHNA and CDR2 YNFKEQ. The CDR3 has 14 amino acids. The germline V and J ends were trimmed by 0 bases and 3 bases, with 8 bases remaining between them.

The chain employs TRBV4-3 and TRBJ1-2; D perhaps matches TRBD1 (5 bases). The germline V gene has CDR1 LGHNA and CDR2 YSLEER. V was shortened by 0 bases and J by 1 base, with 12 bases between the two germline ends. The CDR3 has 16 amino acids. The CDR3 reads CASSQDMGQNNYGYTF. Here the CDR3 DNA reads TGCGCCAGCAGCCAAGATATGGGGCAGAATAACTATGGCTACACCTTC.

The chain combines TRBV7-2 with TRBJ2-1; no clear D. From germline, CDR1 is SGHTA and CDR2 FQGNSA. CDR3 length: 14 residues. Between the trimmed V and J ends, which lost 3 bases and 1 base, there was a span of 7 bases. Here the CDR3 reads CASSFDWSYNEQFF. For the CDR3, the DNA is TGTGCCAGCAGCTTTGACTGGTCCTACAATGAGCAGTTCTTC.

This clone came up once. J is TRBJ2-3 and V is TRBV6-1, with D maybe TRBD2 (6 bases). Germline values: CDR1 MNHNS, CDR2 SASEGT. CDR3 length: 15 amino acids. The V end was cut by 6 bases, the J end by 4 bases, with 17 bases between. In nucleotides, the CDR3 is TGTGCCAGCAGCCGCAAGCGGGCCGAATCAGATACGCAGTATTTT. Its protein is CASSRKRAESDTQYF.

Only one count was recorded for this clone. V and J are TRBV28 and TRBJ1-6, with D tentatively TRBD1 (5 bases). In germline, CDR1 is MDHEN, CDR2 SYDVKM. V shed 3 bases and J shed 7 bases, with 13 bases lying between them. The length of the CDR3 is 15 residues. The CDR3: CASSFPGTGNSPLHF. The CDR3, as DNA: TGTGCCAGCAGTTTCCCCGGGACGGGGAATTCACCCCTCCACTTT.

The chain uses TRBV7-9 and TRBJ1-2; D perhaps matches TRBD1 (5 bases). V gave up 5 bases and J gave up 6 bases, with 19 bases separating them. Looked up from germline, CDR1 is SEHNR and CDR2 is FQNEAQ (reference sequence). This CDR3 contains 15 residues. CDR3: CASSLRRLGRNGYTF. CDR3 coding DNA: TGTGCCAGCAGCCTTCGACGATTGGGACGTAATGGCTACACCTTC.

This clone came up once. This chain links TRBV19 with TRBJ1-6; D remains ambiguous. The V end lost 4 bases, the J end lost 4 bases, and 11 bases lay between the germline ends. In germline, CDR1 is LNHDA, CDR2 SQIVND (reference sequence). The CDR3 contains 15 residues. CDR3: CASSTGLSYNSPLHF. CDR3 DNA sequence: TGTGCCAGTAGTACGGGATTGTCGTATAATTCACCCCTCCACTTT.

This clone was seen a few times. One end of the junction is discordant with germline, which a read error may explain. The chain couples TRBV6-4 to TRBJ1-6; D possibly corresponds to TRBD1 (6 bases). Germline values: CDR1 MRHNA, CDR2 SNTAGT. The CDR3 covers 13 residues. This CDR3 reads CASRDSGESPLHF. In nucleotides, the CDR3 is TGTGCCAGCAGAGACTCAGGGGAGTCACCCCTCCACTTT.

The rearrangement links TRBV6-5 to TRBJ2-2; 7 bases map to TRBD2. Trimming removed 6 bases from V and 0 bases from J; junction bases left unmatched: 4. The CDR3 consists of 15 residues. Germline assignment: CDR1 MNHEY and CDR2 SVGAGI. In DNA, the CDR3 is TGTGCCAGCAGCCGGGACTACCCGAACACCGGGGAGCTGTTTTTT. This translates into CASSRDYPNTGELFF.

The chain joins TRBV7-2 to TRBJ1-2, with D perhaps matching TRBD1 (5 bases). Per the germline V gene, CDR1 is SGHTA and CDR2 is FQGNSA. This CDR3 has 15 residues. With 1 base removed from V and 7 bases from J, the gap between germline ends came to 16 bases. CDR3 protein: CASSLGGGARAGYTF. The DNA for the CDR3 is TGTGCCAGCAGCTTAGGGGGTGGGGCCAGGGCTGGCTACACCTTC.

CDR3 sequence reads: CASSSQDRGYGYTF. In nucleotides, the CDR3 is TGTGCCAGTAGCTCACAGGACAGGGGGTATGGCTACACCTTC. The V call is TRBV19, the J call TRBJ1-2, with 10 bases fitting TRBD1. Looked up from germline, CDR1 is LNHDA and CDR2 is SQIVND (reference sequence). The CDR3 spans 14 residues. V lost 6 bases and J lost 5; bases outside the gene matches: 6.

This chain links TRBV4-3 with TRBJ1-4; 7 bases fit TRBD1. This CDR3 is built from 15 residues. The V gene end was trimmed by 1 base and the J gene end by 3 bases; junction bases not matched to a gene: 2. CDR1 and CDR2 (germline): LGHNA, YSLEER. DNA of the CDR3: TGCGCCAGCAGCCAAGTCGGGACAGCTAATGAAAAACTGTTTTTT. The encoded protein is CASSQVGTANEKLFF.

The chain recombines TRBV6-6 with TRBJ1-5; unclear D gene. The germline gives CDR1 MNHNY, CDR2 SVGAGI (reference sequence). V dropped 4 bases and J dropped 0 bases, with 7 bases sitting between them. This CDR3 spans 14 amino acids. CDR3 sequence reads: CASSLVFSNQPQHF. The CDR3 DNA reads as TGTGCCAGCAGTTTGGTCTTTAGCAATCAGCCCCAGCATTTT.

This clone was seen a handful of times. This chain's CDR3 is CASSIITAPGGYTF. CDR3 coding DNA: TGTGCCAGCAGTATCATAACAGCCCCCGGTGGCTACACCTTC. The genes are TRBV2 and TRBJ1-2; no firm D call. The length of the CDR3 is 14 residues. Germline CDR1 is SNHLY and CDR2 is FYNNEI. V lost 5 bases and J 7 bases, leaving 17 bases between the germline ends.